The 26 T cell receptor beta chains reported below all come from one sample, sequenced in a study of T cell repertoires in cytomegalovirus infection (dated by TCRdb to the late 2010s). The treatment or condition label of this sample denotes: in vitro stimulation with specific CMV peptide epitopes to enrich CMV-specific T cells. Antigens for these TCRs are unknown. The run used an Illumina HiSeq 1500. TCRdb applied fastp at Q25 and MiXCR to the public reads, then kept only in-frame beta chains. A single entry per CDR3 protein holds the most common genes and DNA from its merged rows. Across this sample there are about 140,000 distinct CDR3 sequences, with roughly 32% seen only once. Jointly, the top ten make up roughly half of the sample. Specimen: CD8+ T cells from cultured PBMCs, collected from culture after CMV antigen stimulation. These receptors all stem from a human donor in good health (CMV status not recorded). Some clones in this sample may be carry-over from other donors' samples.

The table lists this clonotype with a few counts. J is TRBJ2-2 and V is TRBV7-6, with TRBD1 matching 7 bases. From germline, CDR1 is SGHVS and CDR2 FNYEAQ. Trimming cost V 4 bases and J 6 bases; bases outside gene matches: 8. This CDR3 spans 15 amino acids. The CDR3 region is CASSSWATGPGELFF. The CDR3 DNA reads as TGTGCCAGCAGCTCCTGGGCGACAGGGCCCGGGGAGCTGTTTTTT. Looking up the rest from reference TRBV7-6 and TRBJ2-2 gives the full variable domain: GAGVSQSPRYKVTKRGQDVALRCDPISGHVSLYWYRQALGQGPEFLTYFNYEAQQDKSGLPNDRFSAERPEGSISTLTIQRTEQRDSAMYRCASSSWATGPGELFFGEGSRLTVL.

V and J are TRBV29-1 and TRBJ1-2; D gene uncertain. V was shortened by 3 bases and J by 7 bases, with 15 bases between the two germline ends. CDR3 length: 13 amino acids. CDR1 and CDR2 from the germline V gene are SQVTM and ANQGSEA. The CDR3 DNA follows: TGCAGCGTTGAGGAGGCTGGGCTGGGTGGCTACACCTTC. Translation gives CSVEEAGLGGYTF.

As DNA, the CDR3 is TGCGCCAGCAGCCGGGTGGAGACACCCTCCTACGAGCAGTACTTC. Translated, it gives CASSRVETPSYEQYF. The chain recombines TRBV4-1 with TRBJ2-7; D call uncertain. The CDR3 covers 15 residues. V dropped 4 bases and J dropped 0 bases, with 13 bases sitting between them. Germline V gene lookup returns CDR1 MGHRA and CDR2 YSYEKL.

The genes are TRBV4-1 and TRBJ1-4; no definite D call. Germline CDR1 MGHRA, CDR2 YSYEKL. CDR3 size: 15 residues. Between the trimmed V and J ends, which lost 1 base and 6 bases, there was a span of 12 bases. The CDR3 here is CASSQGVVGDEKLFF. In DNA form, the CDR3 reads TGCGCCAGCAGCCAAGGAGTTGTTGGGGATGAAAAACTGTTTTTT.

This chain joins TRBV19 and TRBJ1-1, with D maybe TRBD1 (5 bases). With 3 bases removed from V and 6 bases from J, the gap between germline ends came to 17 bases. Germline V gives CDR1 LNHDA, CDR2 SQIVND (reference sequence). There are 15 residues in the CDR3. CDR3 amino acids: CASSILGRGGAEAFF. In DNA form, the CDR3 reads TGTGCCAGTAGTATCCTCGGACGGGGCGGGGCTGAAGCTTTCTTT.

In its sample, this clonotype was seen many times. This chain uses TRBV19 with TRBJ2-1; maybe TRBD2 (5 bases). CDR1 and CDR2 from the germline V gene are LNHDA and SQIVND (reference sequence). The V gene lost 4 bases and the J gene lost 0 bases, with 10 bases spanning the gap. This CDR3 is built from 15 residues. In DNA form, the CDR3 reads TGTGCCAGTAGTAACAGCGGCAGCTCCTACAATGAGCAGTTCTTC. It yields the protein CASSNSGSSYNEQFF.

The chain has TRBV20-1 and TRBJ2-1; 11 bases fit TRBD1. The J segment lost 8 bases and the V segment lost 3 bases, leaving 6 bases of the junction unmatched. In germline, CDR1 is DFQATT, CDR2 SNEGSKA (reference sequence). This CDR3 is built from 14 residues. This CDR3 reads CSARGTGGLDEQFF. In nucleotides, the CDR3 is TGCAGTGCTAGGGGGACAGGGGGTTTGGATGAGCAGTTCTTC.

The V and J genes are TRBV6-6 and TRBJ1-2, with D possibly TRBD1 on 5 matching bases. V lost 2 bases and J lost 8, with 21 bases in between. This CDR3 region has 16 residues. Germline CDR1 MNHNY, CDR2 SVGAGI (reference sequence). CDR3 sequence: CASSYAPGTGKEGYTF. The CDR3 DNA follows: TGTGCCAGCAGTTACGCCCCCGGGACGGGGAAAGAGGGCTACACCTTC.

The chain recombines TRBV7-9 with TRBJ1-4, with 10 bases that match TRBD1. The germline V gene has CDR1 SEHNR and CDR2 FQNEAQ (reference sequence). Germline trimming cut 7 bases from V and 8 bases from J; bases unmatched to any gene: 13. The CDR3 runs to 16 residues. The CDR3 nucleotides read TGTGCCAGCATCAAATTTCCGGGACAGGGGAAGGAAAAACTGTTTTTT. As protein: CASIKFPGQGKEKLFF. Drawing the rest from reference TRBV7-9 and TRBJ1-4, the complete variable domain is DTGVSQNPRHKITKRGQNVTFRCDPISEHNRLYWYRQTLGQGPEFLTYFQNEAQLEKSRLLSDRFSAERPKGSFSTLEIQRTEQGDSAMYLCASIKFPGQGKEKLFFGSGTQLSVL.

The chain is built from TRBV2 and TRBJ1-2; 7 bases map to TRBD1. Germline CDR1 reads SNHLY; CDR2 reads FYNNEI. This CDR3 contains 12 residues. V trimming: 8 bases; J trimming: 4 bases; junction bases outside the gene matches: 4. Written as DNA, the CDR3 is TGTGCCAGCCCCGGGACAGTCTATGGCTACACCTTC. Amino acid sequence: CASPGTVYGYTF.

This rearrangement joins TRBV7-9 to TRBJ2-5; TRBD2 matches 10 bases. Germline values: CDR1 SEHNR, CDR2 FQNEAQ (reference sequence). The V segment lost 2 bases and the J segment 5 bases; nucleotides outside the gene matches: 14. CDR3 length: 18 residues. DNA for the CDR3: TGTGCCAGCAGCTTAAGACTAGCGGGTCACCCCGCCGGCGAGACCCAGTACTTC. Translated, it gives CASSLRLAGHPAGETQYF. The variable domain in full, completed from reference TRBV7-9 and TRBJ2-5, reads DTGVSQNPRHKITKRGQNVTFRCDPISEHNRLYWYRQTLGQGPEFLTYFQNEAQLEKSRLLSDRFSAERPKGSFSTLEIQRTEQGDSAMYLCASSLRLAGHPAGETQYFGPGTRLLVL.

V gene TRBV7-2 combines with J gene TRBJ1-1; TRBD1 matches 9 bases. The CDR3 contains 14 residues. Germline CDR1 reads SGHTA; CDR2 reads FQGNSA. V shed 5 bases and J 4 bases; nucleotides not matched to a gene: 5. For the CDR3, the DNA is TGTGCCAGCAGCGGGACAGGGCATAGCACTGAAGCTTTCTTT. It codes for CASSGTGHSTEAFF.

In its sample, this clonotype was seen many times. V gene TRBV7-2 combines with J gene TRBJ2-7; D is unclear. The CDR3 has 11 amino acids. In germline, CDR1 is SGHTA, CDR2 FQGNSA. With 4 bases removed from V and 1 base from J, the gap between germline ends came to 2 bases. The CDR3 DNA sequence: TGTGCCAGCAGCTGGTCCTACGAGCAGTACTTC. Its translation is CASSWSYEQYF. The whole variable domain, remainder taken from reference TRBV7-2 and TRBJ2-7, is GAGVSQSPSNKVTEKGKDVELRCDPISGHTALYWYRQSLGQGLEFLIYFQGNSAPDKSGLPSDRFSAERTGGSVSTLTIQRTQQEDSAVYLCASSWSYEQYFGPGTRLTVT.

The V call is TRBV30, the J call TRBJ1-1; TRBD1 matches 7 bases. The V segment lost 3 bases and the J segment 5 bases; nucleotides outside the gene matches: 6. Germline V lookup: CDR1 GTSNPN, CDR2 SVGIG (reference sequence). This CDR3 spans 13 amino acids. Here the CDR3 DNA reads TGTGCCTGGAGCGACTTACAGGGGACTGAAGCTTTCTTT. It translates to CAWSDLQGTEAFF.

This clonotype has ten or more counts. The genes are TRBV7-2 and TRBJ2-5; D not resolved. The V end lost 5 bases, the J end lost 5 bases, and 12 bases lay between the germline ends. Germline V gives CDR1 SGHTA, CDR2 FQGNSA. The CDR3 totals 13 residues. The CDR3 nucleotides read TGTGCCAGCAGCCCGCTTGTGGGTGAGACCCAGTACTTC. Translation gives CASSPLVGETQYF.

The V and J genes are TRBV27 and TRBJ1-5, with 7 bases lining up with TRBD1. This CDR3 has 16 amino acids. In germline, CDR1 is MNHEY, CDR2 SMNVEV (reference sequence). After removal of 5 bases from V and 3 bases from J, the junction contained 10 bases not matched to a gene. CDR3 coding DNA: TGTGCCAGCAGTCCGACAGGGTGGGGGGACAATCAGCCCCAGCATTTT. This sequence encodes CASSPTGWGDNQPQHF.

This clonotype was seen more than once but under ten times. V usage is TRBV7-2 and J usage is TRBJ2-4; D might be TRBD1 (5 bases). There are 13 residues in the CDR3. Germline CDR1 reads SGHTA; CDR2 reads FQGNSA. The ends were cut back, 2 bases at V and 11 bases at J, with 13 bases in the middle. The CDR3 region is CASSLRGRPFQYF. DNA for the CDR3: TGTGCCAGCAGCTTAAGGGGCAGGCCCTTTCAGTACTTC.

This chain connects TRBV6-5 to TRBJ1-3; D not certain. There are 15 residues in the CDR3. Trimming removed 5 bases at V and 0 bases at J, with 11 bases between. Germline CDR1 reads MNHEY; CDR2 reads SVGAGI. The CDR3 loop reads CASSTLVGSGNTIYF. The CDR3 nucleotides are TGTGCCAGCAGTACCCTCGTGGGCTCTGGAAACACCATATATTTT.

The chain joins TRBV29-1 to TRBJ1-5; D possibly corresponds to TRBD1 (6 bases). The CDR3 covers 13 residues. V was trimmed by 2 bases and J by 6 bases, leaving 11 bases between them. Per the germline V gene, CDR1 is SQVTM and CDR2 is ANQGSEA. The chain's CDR3 is CSVESGAGQPQHF. In DNA form, the CDR3 reads TGCAGCGTTGAATCAGGGGCTGGTCAGCCCCAGCATTTT.

This clonotype appeared many times. This chain connects TRBV7-2 to TRBJ1-2, with 8 bases matching TRBD1. This CDR3 region has 14 residues. The germline V gene has CDR1 SGHTA and CDR2 FQGNSA. Unmatched junction bases numbered 10, after V lost 7 bases and J lost 6 bases. The CDR3 DNA reads TGTGCCAGCACCACGACAGGGGCTTTTGATGGCTACACCTTC. Translating gives CASTTTGAFDGYTF.

For the CDR3, the DNA is TGCAGTGCCCTCGGGACGGAGCTTACCGGGGAGCTGTTTTTT. Protein sequence: CSALGTELTGELFF. The rearrangement joins TRBV20-1 to TRBJ2-2, with D perhaps TRBD1 or TRBD2 (5 bases each). V was clipped by 6 bases and J by 5 bases, with 16 bases between them. Germline V gene lookup returns CDR1 DFQATT and CDR2 SNEGSKA (reference sequence). CDR3 length equals 14 residues.

This clonotype was observed many times. This chain links TRBV24-1 with TRBJ2-3; 9 bases match TRBD1. This CDR3 has 16 amino acids. Germline loops: CDR1 KGHDR, CDR2 SFDVKD. Trimming at V came to 1 base and at J to 6 bases, leaving 7 bases not matched to a gene. The CDR3 DNA follows: TGTGCCACCAGTGATTTCCACAGGGGGCTCGGCGATACGCAGTATTTT. Residues: CATSDFHRGLGDTQYF.

This clonotype was recorded at least ten times. The J gene is TRBJ2-7, the V gene TRBV7-9, with D perhaps TRBD1 (5 bases). The CDR3 length is 14 residues. CDR1 is SEHNR and CDR2 is FQNEAQ in the germline V gene (reference sequence). Trimming left V 5 bases short and J 6 bases short, with 17 bases between. The CDR3 sequence is CASSPPLGQGEQYF. The CDR3 DNA reads TGTGCCAGCAGCCCCCCTCTGGGCCAGGGCGAGCAGTACTTC. The whole variable domain, filled in from reference TRBV7-9 and TRBJ2-7, reads DTGVSQNPRHKITKRGQNVTFRCDPISEHNRLYWYRQTLGQGPEFLTYFQNEAQLEKSRLLSDRFSAERPKGSFSTLEIQRTEQGDSAMYLCASSPPLGQGEQYFGPGTRLTVT.

In its sample, this clonotype was seen a few times. The chain is built from TRBV11-2 and TRBJ2-1; possible D gene TRBD2, 5 bases. There are 14 residues in the CDR3. CDR1 and CDR2 from the germline V gene are SGHAT and FQNNGV. The germline V and J ends were trimmed by 0 bases and 8 bases, with 11 bases remaining between them. CDR3 bases: TGTGCCAGCAGCTTAGACCCTAGCCGTGATGAGCAGTTCTTC. Its protein is CASSLDPSRDEQFF.

The chain links TRBV19 to TRBJ1-5; D ambiguous. The germline V gene encodes CDR1 LNHDA and CDR2 SQIVND (reference sequence). The length of the CDR3 is 12 residues. Trimming removed 9 bases at V and 6 bases at J, with 12 bases between. The DNA of the CDR3 is TGTGCCAGCACAAGAAACAGTCAGCCCCAGCATTTT. It is translated as CASTRNSQPQHF.

This clonotype was found many times. The CDR3 loop is CASSLFPTSTDTQYF. The CDR3 DNA reads as TGTGCCAGCAGCTTATTCCCGACTAGCACAGATACGCAGTATTTT. This chain connects TRBV7-2 to TRBJ2-3; D call uncertain. This CDR3 comprises 15 residues. V lost 2 bases to trimming and J lost 0 bases, with 9 bases between them. The germline gives CDR1 SGHTA, CDR2 FQGNSA.